Listed below are T cell receptor beta chains from one sample, sequenced in a study of T cell changes during pregnancy in multiple sclerosis. Some clones are missing from TCRdb's copy, which holds only in-frame ones; the method was immunoSEQ multiplex PCR. The table shows about 24,000 clones, with 85% to 90% occurring only once. The material sequenced was CD4+ T cells from peripheral blood mononuclear cells, taken in the second trimester of pregnancy. Receptors were obtained from a female donor in good health, enrolled as a control in a pregnancy study. Each CDR3 is given with its conserved first and last residue.

CDR3 protein: CASSSSRGNIQYF; J gene: TRBJ2-4; V gene: TRBV6-5
CDR3 protein: CASSQDWLGGTDTQYF; J gene: TRBJ2-3; V gene: TRBV4-2
CDR3 protein: CASSAAGTDTQYF; J gene: TRBJ2-3; V gene: TRBV11-3
CDR3 protein: CSVGIGGTGPTYGYTF; J gene: TRBJ1-2; V gene: TRBV29-1
CDR3 protein: CSVVRGSGPSTDTQYF; J gene: TRBJ2-3; V gene: TRBV29-1
CDR3 protein: CASRRGQSYEQYF; J gene: TRBJ2-7; V gene: TRBV28
CDR3 protein: CASRMTGVGDTQYF; J gene: TRBJ2-3; V gene: TRBV28
CDR3 protein: CASSPTPGGSEQYF; J gene: TRBJ2-7; V gene: TRBV11-3
CDR3 protein: CASTPGLTTDTQYF; J gene: TRBJ2-3; V gene: TRBV9
CDR3 protein: CASSGGVSYNEQFF; J gene: TRBJ2-1; V gene: TRBV27
CDR3 protein: CAWRGGPNTEAFF; J gene: TRBJ1-1; V gene: TRBV30
CDR3 protein: CASSVTGFESTDTQYF; J gene: TRBJ2-3; V gene: TRBV9
CDR3 protein: CASSSDEQYF; J gene: TRBJ2-7; V gene: TRBV28
CDR3 protein: CASSLDASYNEQFF; J gene: TRBJ2-1; V gene: TRBV7-9
CDR3 protein: CASSGGGKSYEQYF; J gene: TRBJ2-7; V gene: TRBV7-9
CDR3 protein: CSVGQGAEAFF; J gene: TRBJ1-1; V gene: TRBV29-1
CDR3 protein: CSAAQGSGANVLTF; J gene: TRBJ2-6; V gene: TRBV29-1
CDR3 protein: CASSLTGLAGPDTQYF; J gene: TRBJ2-3; V gene: TRBV7-9
CDR3 protein: CASSLASGTDTQYF; J gene: TRBJ2-3; V gene: TRBV5-4
CDR3 protein: CASIPQGARKTEAFF; J gene: TRBJ1-1; V gene: TRBV19
CDR3 protein: CASSLDRVETQYF; J gene: TRBJ2-5; V gene: TRBV7-2
CDR3 protein: CASAPDVGGVRTDTQYF; J gene: TRBJ2-3; V gene: TRBV12-5
CDR3 protein: CASRRQLAGSTDTQYF; J gene: TRBJ2-3; V gene: TRBV5-5
CDR3 protein: CASSPTFGETQYF; J gene: TRBJ2-5; V gene: TRBV27
CDR3 protein: CASSSAQGRMNTEAFF; J gene: TRBJ1-1; V gene: TRBV28
CDR3 protein: CASSLKPQTGGTEAFF; J gene: TRBJ1-1; V gene: TRBV7-2
CDR3 protein: CASSTTNRKGNGYTF; J gene: TRBJ1-2; V gene: TRBV6-5
CDR3 protein: CASSYSANSYEQYF; J gene: TRBJ2-7; V gene: TRBV6-6
CDR3 protein: CASSSIPGHLMNTEAFF; J gene: TRBJ1-1; V gene: TRBV7-3
CDR3 protein: CASSVTGTPLYNEQFF; J gene: TRBJ2-1; V gene: TRBV7-9
CDR3 protein: CASSLGGGTEAFF; J gene: TRBJ1-1; V gene: TRBV5-1
CDR3 protein: CASSLQGQTRNTEAFF; J gene: TRBJ1-1; V gene: TRBV7-9
CDR3 protein: CASSPRAKGAGAPETQYF; J gene: TRBJ2-5; V gene: TRBV27
CDR3 protein: CASSLETQGAGTEQFF; J gene: TRBJ2-1; V gene: TRBV11-3
CDR3 protein: CASSLAGGATDTQYF; J gene: TRBJ2-3; V gene: TRBV6-1
CDR3 protein: CASRNTGGGEKLFF; J gene: TRBJ1-4; V gene: TRBV6-5
CDR3 protein: CASSLSLIQGYGYTF; J gene: TRBJ1-2; V gene: TRBV7-2
CDR3 protein: CASSHLDRGQFYEQYF; J gene: TRBJ2-7; V gene: TRBV21-1
CDR3 protein: CASSYSGRGNTEAFF; J gene: TRBJ1-1; V gene: TRBV6-5
CDR3 protein: CASSPDTGGLGSPLHF; J gene: TRBJ1-6; V gene: TRBV18
CDR3 protein: CASSLSGQNYGYTF; J gene: TRBJ1-2; V gene: TRBV27